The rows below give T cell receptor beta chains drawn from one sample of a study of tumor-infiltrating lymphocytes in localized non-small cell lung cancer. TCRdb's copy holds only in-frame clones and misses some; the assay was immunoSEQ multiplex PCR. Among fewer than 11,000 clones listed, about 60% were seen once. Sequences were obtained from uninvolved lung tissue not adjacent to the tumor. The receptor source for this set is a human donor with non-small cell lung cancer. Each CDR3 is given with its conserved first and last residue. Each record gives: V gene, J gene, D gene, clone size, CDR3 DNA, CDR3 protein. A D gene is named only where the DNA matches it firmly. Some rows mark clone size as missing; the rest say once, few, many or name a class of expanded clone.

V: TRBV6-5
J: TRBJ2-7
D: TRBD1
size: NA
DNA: TGTGCCAGCAGTTACGTGACAGGGGCAGCCTCCTACGAGCAGTACTTC
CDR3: CASSYVTGAASYEQYF

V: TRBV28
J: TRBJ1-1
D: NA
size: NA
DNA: TGTGCCAGCAGTTTCTGGGGGGACACTGAAGCTTTCTTT
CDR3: CASSFWGDTEAFF

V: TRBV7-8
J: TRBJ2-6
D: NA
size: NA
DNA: TGTGCCAGCAGCCTAACCAGACTGACCAGCTCTGGGGCCAACGTCCTGACTTTC
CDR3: CASSLTRLTSSGANVLTF

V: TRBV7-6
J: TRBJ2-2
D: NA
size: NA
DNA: TGTGCCAGCAGCCCGGGGCACGGGGAGCTGTTTTTT
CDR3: CASSPGHGELFF

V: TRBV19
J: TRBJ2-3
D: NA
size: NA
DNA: TGTGCCAGTAGTATAGCGGGGCCCCCTGTGGATACGCAGTATTTT
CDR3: CASSIAGPPVDTQYF

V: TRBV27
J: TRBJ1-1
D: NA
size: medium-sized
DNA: TGTGCCAGCAGTCCGGGACAAACTTCTCAGGGCACTGAAGCTTTCTTT
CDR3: CASSPGQTSQGTEAFF

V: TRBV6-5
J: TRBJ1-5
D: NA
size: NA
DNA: TGTGCCAGCAGCAGTACAGGGAGAGGTCAGCCCCAGCATTTT
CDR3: CASSSTGRGQPQHF

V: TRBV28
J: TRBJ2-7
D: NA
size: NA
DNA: TGTGCCAGCCGTAAGCAGGGTTACCACGAGCAGTACTTC
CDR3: CASRKQGYHEQYF

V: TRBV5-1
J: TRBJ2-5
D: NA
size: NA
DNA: TGCGCCAGCAGCTCTAGCGCAGCCTTACAAGAGACCCAGTACTTC
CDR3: CASSSSAALQETQYF

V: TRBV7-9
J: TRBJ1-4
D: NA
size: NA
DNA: TGTGCCAGCAGCCCCGGCAAGGCTAATGAAAAACTGTTTTTT
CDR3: CASSPGKANEKLFF

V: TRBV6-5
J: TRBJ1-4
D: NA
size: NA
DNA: TGTGCCAGTAGTTTGGCCCTCGGACACGGCGAAAAACTGTTTTTT
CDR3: CASSLALGHGEKLFF

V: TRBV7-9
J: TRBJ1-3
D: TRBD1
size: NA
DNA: TGTGCCAGCAGGTCCACAGGGGAGGCTGGAAACACCATATATTTT
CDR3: CASRSTGEAGNTIYF

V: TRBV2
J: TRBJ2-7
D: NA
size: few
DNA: TGTGCCAGCAGTGAATCTCAGGGTTCCCTCTACGAGCAGTACTTC
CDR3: CASSESQGSLYEQYF

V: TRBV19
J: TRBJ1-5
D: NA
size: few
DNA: TGTGCCAGTAGTATTGGGGGGAGCCAGCCCCAGCATTTT
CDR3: CASSIGGSQPQHF

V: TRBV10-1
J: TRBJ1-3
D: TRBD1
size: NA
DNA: TGCGCCAGCAGTGAGCCACCGGGACAGGGAGGCATTTGGTGTGGAAACACCATATATTTT
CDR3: CASSEPPGQGGIWCGNTIYF

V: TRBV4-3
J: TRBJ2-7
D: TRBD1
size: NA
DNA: TGCGCCAGCAGCCAAGATACCGGGACAGCCCGTGAGCAGTACTTC
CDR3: CASSQDTGTAREQYF

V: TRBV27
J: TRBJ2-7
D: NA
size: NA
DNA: TGTGCCAGCAGCTCGGACCTCTACGAGCAGTACTTC
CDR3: CASSSDLYEQYF

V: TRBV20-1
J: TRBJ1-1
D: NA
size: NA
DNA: TGCAGTGCTAGAAGGGCTGAAGCTTTCTTT
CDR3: CSARRAEAFF

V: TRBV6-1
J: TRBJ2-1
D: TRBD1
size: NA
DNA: TGTGCCAGCAGAAGGGAGGACAGGGATTACAATGAGCAGTTCTTC
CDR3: CASRREDRDYNEQFF

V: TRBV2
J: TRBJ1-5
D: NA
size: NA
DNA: TGTGCCAGCAGTACACCCGGATACAGGGCCAATCAGCCCCAGCATTTT
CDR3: CASSTPGYRANQPQHF

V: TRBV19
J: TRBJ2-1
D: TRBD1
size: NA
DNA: TGTGCCAGTAGTAGACCCCGACAGGGGGCGAATGAGCAGTTCTTC
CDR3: CASSRPRQGANEQFF

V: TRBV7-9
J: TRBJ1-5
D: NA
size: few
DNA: TGTGCCAGCAGCTTAGGGGGGGCGCTTAGGCAGCCCCAGCATTTT
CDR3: CASSLGGALRQPQHF

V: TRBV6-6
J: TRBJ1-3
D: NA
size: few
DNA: TGTGCCAGCAGATCGCAGGGTAACACCATATATTTT
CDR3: CASRSQGNTIYF

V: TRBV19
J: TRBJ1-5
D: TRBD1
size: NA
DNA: TGTGCCAGTAGATCACTGGACAGGGGAGGCAATCAGCCCCAGCATTTT
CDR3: CASRSLDRGGNQPQHF

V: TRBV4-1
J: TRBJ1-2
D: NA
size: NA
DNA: TGCGCCAGCAGCCAAGTCTTTCCAGGGAGTAACTATGGCTACACCTTC
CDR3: CASSQVFPGSNYGYTF

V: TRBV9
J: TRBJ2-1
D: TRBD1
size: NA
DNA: TGTGCCAGCAGCGTGACAGGGAGCTCCTACAATGAGCAGTTCTTC
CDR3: CASSVTGSSYNEQFF

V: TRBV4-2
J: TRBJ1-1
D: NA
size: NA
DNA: TGTGCCAGCAGTCCAGGCGGGAACACTGAAGCTTTCTTT
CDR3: CASSPGGNTEAFF

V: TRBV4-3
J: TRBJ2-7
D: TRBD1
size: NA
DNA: TGCGCCAGCAGCCAAAAACCGGGACAGGGTCCCTACGAGCAGTACTTC
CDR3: CASSQKPGQGPYEQYF

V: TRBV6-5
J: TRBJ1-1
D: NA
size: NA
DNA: TGTGCCAGCAGTTTTGGGTCCGCCTTGAACACTGAAGCTTTCTTT
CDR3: CASSFGSALNTEAFF

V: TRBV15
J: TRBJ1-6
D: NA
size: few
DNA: TGTGCCACCAGTGGGGGGGATAATTCACCCCTCCACTTT
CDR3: CATSGGDNSPLHF

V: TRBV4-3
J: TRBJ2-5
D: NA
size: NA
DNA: TGCGCCAGCAGCCAAGGGGCGGGGACCCAGTACTTC
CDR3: CASSQGAGTQYF

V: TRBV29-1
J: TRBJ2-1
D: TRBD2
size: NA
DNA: TGCAGCGTTGAAGATGGACTAGCGGGGGGCCAATTTTCCTACAATGAGCAGTTCTTC
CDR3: CSVEDGLAGGQFSYNEQFF

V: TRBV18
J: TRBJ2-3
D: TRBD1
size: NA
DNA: TGTGCCAGCTCAGAACAGGGGGCTTTGTCAGATACGCAGTATTTT
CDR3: CASSEQGALSDTQYF

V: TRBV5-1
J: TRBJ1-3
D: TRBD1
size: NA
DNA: TGCGCCAGCAGCTTGGGGGGACAGGGTTCTGGAAACACCATATATTTT
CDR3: CASSLGGQGSGNTIYF

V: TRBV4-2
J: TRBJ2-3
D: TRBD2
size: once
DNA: TGTGCCAGCAGCCTTACCGGGACTAGAAACACAGATACGCAGTATTTT
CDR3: CASSLTGTRNTDTQYF

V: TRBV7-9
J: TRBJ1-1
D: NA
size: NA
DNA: TGTGCCAGCAGCTTAGTAGTAGGGGGAGAGGGGCAGGACACTGAAGCTTTCTTT
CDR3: CASSLVVGGEGQDTEAFF

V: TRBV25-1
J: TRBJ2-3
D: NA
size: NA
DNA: TGTGCCAGCAGGGAGTCTAGCACAGATACGCAGTATTTT
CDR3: CASRESSTDTQYF

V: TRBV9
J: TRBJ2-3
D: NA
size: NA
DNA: TGTGCCAGCAGCGTAGAGGGACACCCTAGCACAGATACGCAGTATTTT
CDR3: CASSVEGHPSTDTQYF

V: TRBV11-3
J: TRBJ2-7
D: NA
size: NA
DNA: TGTGCCAGCAGCACCCCCGACAGACCCTACGAGCAGTACTTC
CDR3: CASSTPDRPYEQYF

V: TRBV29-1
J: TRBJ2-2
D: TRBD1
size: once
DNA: TGCAGCGTTGCTCGGACAGGGGACACCGGGGAGCTGTTTTTT
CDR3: CSVARTGDTGELFF

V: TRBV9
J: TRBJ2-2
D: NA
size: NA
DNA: TGTGCCAGCAGCGTCCGGGCCGGGGAGCTGTTTTTT
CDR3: CASSVRAGELFF

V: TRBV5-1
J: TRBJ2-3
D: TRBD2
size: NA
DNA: TGCGCCAGCAGCTCAGCGGGGGGCGGTAGCACAGATACGCAGTATTTT
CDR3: CASSSAGGGSTDTQYF

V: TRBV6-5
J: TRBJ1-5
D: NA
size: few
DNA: TGTGCCAGCAGGTCAGGAGGGGCTGGTCAGCCCCAGCATTTT
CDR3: CASRSGGAGQPQHF

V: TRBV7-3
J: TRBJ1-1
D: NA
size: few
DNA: TGTGCCAGCAGCTTAAAGGGCGGGAACACTGAAGCTTTCTTT
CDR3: CASSLKGGNTEAFF

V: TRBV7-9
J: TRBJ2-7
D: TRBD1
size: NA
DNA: TGTGCCAGCAGCTTACTGGCCGGGACAGGAACCTACGAGCAGTACTTC
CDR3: CASSLLAGTGTYEQYF

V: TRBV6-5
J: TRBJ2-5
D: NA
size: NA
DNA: TGTGCCAGCAGCAGGGACTACCAAGAGACCCAGTACTTC
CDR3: CASSRDYQETQYF

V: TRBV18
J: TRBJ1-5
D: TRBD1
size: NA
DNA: TGTGCCAGCTCCTTCACAGGGGCCCGGAATCAGCCCCAGCATTTT
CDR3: CASSFTGARNQPQHF

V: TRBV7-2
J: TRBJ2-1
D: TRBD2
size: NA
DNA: TGTGCCAGCAGCTCTATAGCGGGGGTCTACAATGAGCAGTTCTTC
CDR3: CASSSIAGVYNEQFF

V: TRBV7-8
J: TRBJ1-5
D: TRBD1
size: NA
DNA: TGTGCCAGCAGCTTATGGACAGGAGTCCGAGTGCCCCAGCATTTT
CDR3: CASSLWTGVRVPQHF

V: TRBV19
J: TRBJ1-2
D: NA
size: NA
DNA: TGTGCCACTTTCGGCGGGGATGGCTACACCTTC
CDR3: CATFGGDGYTF

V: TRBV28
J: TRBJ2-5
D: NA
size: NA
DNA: TGTGCCAGCAGCCTAACAGGGGAGACCCAGTACTTC
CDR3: CASSLTGETQYF

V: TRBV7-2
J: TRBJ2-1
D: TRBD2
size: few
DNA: TGTGCCAGCAGCTTACCAGCGGGGGCCTTCGATGAGCAGTTCTTC
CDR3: CASSLPAGAFDEQFF